Included here is one T cell receptor (beta chain) sequence, with context. Profiling relied on immunoSEQ multiplex PCR, and the TCRdb table lists in-frame clones only, not all of them. Of some 110,000 clones detected, roughly 92% appear once; the ten largest clones hold approximately 0.62%. V lost 4 bases and J lost 3, with 10 bases in between. This CDR3 spans 14 amino acids. Germline-derived CDR1 and CDR2 are SGHVS and FQNEAQ. This entry comes from a study of Tregs in tolerant kidney transplant recipients. Thawed PBMCs were FACS-sorted into unstimulated CD4+CD25+CD127- regulatory T cells, CD4+CD25- non-regulatory cells, CD4 and CD8 cells.

The chain employs TRBV7-8 and TRBJ2-1, with D possibly matching TRBD2 (5 bases). The TCR sequence derives from a human donor in good health. Specimen: CD4+ T cells from blood. CDR3 DNA sequence: TGTGCCAGCAGCTCCGGGATATTCTACAATGAGCAGTTCTTC. Amino acids: CASSSGIFYNEQFF.